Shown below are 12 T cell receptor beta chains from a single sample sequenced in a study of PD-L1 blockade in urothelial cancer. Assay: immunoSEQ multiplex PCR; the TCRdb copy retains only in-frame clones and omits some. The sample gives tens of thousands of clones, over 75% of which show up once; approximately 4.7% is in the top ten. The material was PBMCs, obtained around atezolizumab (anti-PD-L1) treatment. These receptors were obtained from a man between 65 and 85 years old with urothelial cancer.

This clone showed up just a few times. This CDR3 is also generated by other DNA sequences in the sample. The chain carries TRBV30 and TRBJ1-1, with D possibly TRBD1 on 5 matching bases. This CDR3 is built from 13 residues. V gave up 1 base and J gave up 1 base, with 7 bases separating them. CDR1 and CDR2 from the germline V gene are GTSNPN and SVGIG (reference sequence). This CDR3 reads CAWSATGNTEAFF. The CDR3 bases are TGTGCCTGGAGTGCTACAGGGAACACTGAAGCTTTCTTT.

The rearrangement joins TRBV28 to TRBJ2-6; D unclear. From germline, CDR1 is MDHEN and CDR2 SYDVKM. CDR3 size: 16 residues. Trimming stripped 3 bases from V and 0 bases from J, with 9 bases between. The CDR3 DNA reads TGTGCCAGCAGTTTTGGCCCAAACTCTGGGGCCAACGTCCTGACTTTC. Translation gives CASSFGPNSGANVLTF.

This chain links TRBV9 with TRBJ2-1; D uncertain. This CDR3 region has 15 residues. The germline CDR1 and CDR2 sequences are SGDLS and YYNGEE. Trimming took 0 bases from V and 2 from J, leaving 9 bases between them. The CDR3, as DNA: TGTGCCAGCAGCGTAGGGAGAACCACCTACAATGAGCAGTTCTTC. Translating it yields CASSVGRTTYNEQFF. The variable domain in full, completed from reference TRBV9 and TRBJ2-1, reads DSGVTQTPKHLITATGQRVTLRCSPRSGDLSVYWYQQSLDQGLQFLIQYYNGEERAKGNILERFSAQQFPDLHSELNLSSLELGDSALYFCASSVGRTTYNEQFFGPGTRLTVL.

The CDR3 bases are TGCGCCAGCAGCTTGGGAGCGGGAGAGGGGAACAATGAGCAGTTCTTC. Amino acid sequence: CASSLGAGEGNNEQFF. The chain combines TRBV5-1 with TRBJ2-1; TRBD2 aligns across 8 bases. Germline V gives CDR1 SGHRS, CDR2 YFSETQ. With 0 bases clipped from V and 5 bases from J, the junction kept 7 bases outside the gene matches. The CDR3 is 16 residues long.

CDR3 amino acids: CAWNPGTGAGQPQHF. As DNA, the CDR3 is TGTGCCTGGAATCCCGGGACAGGAGCTGGACAGCCCCAGCATTTT. This sequence joins TRBV30 and TRBJ1-5, with 8 bases aligning to TRBD1. The CDR3 is 15 residues long. V gave up 4 bases and J gave up 7 bases; unmatched junction bases: 12. The germline CDR1 and CDR2 sequences are GTSNPN and SVGIG (reference sequence).

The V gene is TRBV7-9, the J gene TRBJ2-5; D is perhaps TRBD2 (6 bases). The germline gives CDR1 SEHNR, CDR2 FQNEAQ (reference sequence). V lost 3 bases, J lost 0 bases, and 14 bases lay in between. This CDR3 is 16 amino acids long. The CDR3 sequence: CASSFVVAAHQETQYF. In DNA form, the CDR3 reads TGTGCCAGCAGCTTCGTGGTAGCGGCCCACCAAGAGACCCAGTACTTC.

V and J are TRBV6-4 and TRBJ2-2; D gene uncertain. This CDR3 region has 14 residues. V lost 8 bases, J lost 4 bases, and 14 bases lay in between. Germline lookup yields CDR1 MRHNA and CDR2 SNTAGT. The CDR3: CASFRARGTGELFF. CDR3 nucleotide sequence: TGTGCCAGCTTTAGAGCGCGTGGCACCGGGGAGCTGTTTTTT.

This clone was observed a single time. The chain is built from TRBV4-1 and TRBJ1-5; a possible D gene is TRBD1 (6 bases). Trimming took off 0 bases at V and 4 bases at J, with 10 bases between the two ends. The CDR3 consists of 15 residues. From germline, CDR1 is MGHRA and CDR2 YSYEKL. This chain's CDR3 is CASSQEDRLNQPQHF. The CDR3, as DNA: TGCGCCAGCAGCCAAGAAGACAGGCTAAATCAGCCCCAGCATTTT.

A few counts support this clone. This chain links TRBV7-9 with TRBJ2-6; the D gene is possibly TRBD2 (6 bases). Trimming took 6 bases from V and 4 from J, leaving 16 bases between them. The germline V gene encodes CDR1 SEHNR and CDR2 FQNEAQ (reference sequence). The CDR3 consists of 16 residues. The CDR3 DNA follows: TGTGCCAGCAGTCGTAGAACTAGCCGGGGGGCCAACGTCCTGACTTTC. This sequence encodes CASSRRTSRGANVLTF.

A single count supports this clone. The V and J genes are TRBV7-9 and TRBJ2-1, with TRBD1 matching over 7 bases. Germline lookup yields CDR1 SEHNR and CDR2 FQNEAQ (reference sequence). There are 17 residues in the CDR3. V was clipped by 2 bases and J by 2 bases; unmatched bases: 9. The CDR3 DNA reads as TGTGCCAGCAGCTTACGAGACAGGGTGGGGACCTACAATGAGCAGTTCTTC. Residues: CASSLRDRVGTYNEQFF.

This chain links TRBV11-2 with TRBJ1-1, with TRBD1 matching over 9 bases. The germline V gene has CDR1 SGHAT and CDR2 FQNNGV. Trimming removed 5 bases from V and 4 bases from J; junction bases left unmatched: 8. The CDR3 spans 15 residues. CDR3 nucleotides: TGTGCCAGCAGCGAAAACAGGGGGCGGGTCACTGAAGCTTTCTTT. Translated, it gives CASSENRGRVTEAFF.

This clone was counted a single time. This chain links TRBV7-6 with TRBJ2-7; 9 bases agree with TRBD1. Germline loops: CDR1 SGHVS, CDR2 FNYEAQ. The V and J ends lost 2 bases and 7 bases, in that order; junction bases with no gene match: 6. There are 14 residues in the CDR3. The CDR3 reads CASSLQQGAGEQYF. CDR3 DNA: TGTGCCAGCAGCTTACAACAGGGGGCTGGAGAGCAGTACTTC.